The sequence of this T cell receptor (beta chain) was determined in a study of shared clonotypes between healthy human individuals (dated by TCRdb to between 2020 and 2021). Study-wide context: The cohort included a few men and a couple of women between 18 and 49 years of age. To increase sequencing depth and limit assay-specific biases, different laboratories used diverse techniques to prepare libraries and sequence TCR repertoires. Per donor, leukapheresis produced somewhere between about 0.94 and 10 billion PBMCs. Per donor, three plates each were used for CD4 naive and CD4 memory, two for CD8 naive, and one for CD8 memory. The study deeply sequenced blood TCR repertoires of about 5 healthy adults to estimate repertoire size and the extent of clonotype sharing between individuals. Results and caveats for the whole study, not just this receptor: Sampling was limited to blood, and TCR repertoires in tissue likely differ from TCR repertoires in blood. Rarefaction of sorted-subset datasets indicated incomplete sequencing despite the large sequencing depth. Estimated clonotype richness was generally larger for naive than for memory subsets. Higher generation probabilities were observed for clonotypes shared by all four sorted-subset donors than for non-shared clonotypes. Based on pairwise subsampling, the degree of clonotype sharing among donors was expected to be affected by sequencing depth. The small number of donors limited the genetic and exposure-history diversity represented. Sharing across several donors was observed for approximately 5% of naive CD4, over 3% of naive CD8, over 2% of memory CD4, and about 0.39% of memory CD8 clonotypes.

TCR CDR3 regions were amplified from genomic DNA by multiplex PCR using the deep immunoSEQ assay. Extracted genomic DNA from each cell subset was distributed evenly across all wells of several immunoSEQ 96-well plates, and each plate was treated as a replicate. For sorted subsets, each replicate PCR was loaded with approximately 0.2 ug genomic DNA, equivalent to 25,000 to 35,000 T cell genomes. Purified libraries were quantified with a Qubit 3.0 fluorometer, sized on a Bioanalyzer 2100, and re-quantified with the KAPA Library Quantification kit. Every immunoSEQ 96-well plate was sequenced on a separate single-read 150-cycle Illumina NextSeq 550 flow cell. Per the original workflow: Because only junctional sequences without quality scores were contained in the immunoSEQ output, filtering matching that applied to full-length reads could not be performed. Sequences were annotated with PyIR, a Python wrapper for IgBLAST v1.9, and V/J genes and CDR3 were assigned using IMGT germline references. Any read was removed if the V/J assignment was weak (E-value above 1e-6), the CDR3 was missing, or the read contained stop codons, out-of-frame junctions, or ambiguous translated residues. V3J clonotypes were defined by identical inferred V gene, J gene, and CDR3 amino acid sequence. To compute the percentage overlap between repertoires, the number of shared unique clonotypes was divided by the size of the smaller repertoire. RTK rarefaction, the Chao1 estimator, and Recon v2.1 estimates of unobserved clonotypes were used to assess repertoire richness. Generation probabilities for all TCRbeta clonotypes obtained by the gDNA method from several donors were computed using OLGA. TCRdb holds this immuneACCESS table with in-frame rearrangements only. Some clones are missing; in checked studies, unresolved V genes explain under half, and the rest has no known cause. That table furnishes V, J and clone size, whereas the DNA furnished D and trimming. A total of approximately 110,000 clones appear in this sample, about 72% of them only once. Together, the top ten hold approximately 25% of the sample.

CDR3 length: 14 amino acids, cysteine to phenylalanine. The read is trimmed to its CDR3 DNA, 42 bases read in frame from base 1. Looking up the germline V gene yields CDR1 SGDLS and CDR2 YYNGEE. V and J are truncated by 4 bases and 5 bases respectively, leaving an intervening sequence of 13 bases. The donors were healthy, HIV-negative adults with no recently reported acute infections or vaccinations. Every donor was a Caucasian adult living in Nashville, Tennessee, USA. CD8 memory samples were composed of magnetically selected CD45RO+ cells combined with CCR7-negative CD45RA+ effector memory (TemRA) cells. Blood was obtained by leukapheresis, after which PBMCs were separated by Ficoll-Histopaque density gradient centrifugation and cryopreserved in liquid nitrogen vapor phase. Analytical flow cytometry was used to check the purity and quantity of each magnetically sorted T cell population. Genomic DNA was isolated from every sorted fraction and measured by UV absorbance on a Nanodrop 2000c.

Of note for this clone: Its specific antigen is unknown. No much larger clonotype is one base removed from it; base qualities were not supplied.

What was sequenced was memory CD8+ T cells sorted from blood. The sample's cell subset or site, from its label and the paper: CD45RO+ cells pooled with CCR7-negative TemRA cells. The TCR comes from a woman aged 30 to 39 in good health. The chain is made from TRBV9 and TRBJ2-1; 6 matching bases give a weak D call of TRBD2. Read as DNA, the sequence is TGTGCCAGCAGCCTTAGTGGGACTGACAATGAGCAGTTCTTC. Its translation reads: CASSLSGTDNEQFF.